Each of the 4 T cell receptor beta chains below was sequenced from the same sample in a study of patients and donors after allogeneic stem cell transplantation. MiXCR was run by TCRdb on the RT-PCR reads, yielding one entry per CDR3 protein. The table lists about a million distinct CDR3 sequences, roughly 18% of them singletons, with approximately 5.9% in the top ten. Material for sequencing was blood, either unsorted or a sorted T cell fraction (not recorded which). Receptor source: a human donor who was either an allogeneic HSCT recipient or a stem cell or donor lymphocyte infusion donor (not recorded which). It is not recorded whose cells these are; they may come from a transplant donor.

CDR3 in amino acids: CASSELGETEAFF. The CDR3 DNA reads TGTGCCAGCAGTGAATTGGGGGAGACTGAAGCTTTCTTT. This sequence joins TRBV25-1 and TRBJ1-1, with TRBD1 as a possible D gene (5 bases). The CDR3 covers 13 residues. CDR1 and CDR2 (germline): MGHDK, SYGVNS. The germline V and J ends were trimmed by 1 base and 5 bases, with 8 bases remaining between them.

This clonotype was counted between two and nine times. The gene calls are TRBV20-1 and TRBJ1-3; TRBD1 matches at 7 bases. Germline CDR1 DFQATT, CDR2 SNEGSKA (reference sequence). The CDR3 has 13 residues. V shed 6 bases, J shed 3 bases, and the junction held 5 bases outside the gene matches. This chain's CDR3 is CSARGQRGNTIYF. DNA for the CDR3: TGCAGTGCGCGGGGACAGCGTGGAAACACCATATATTTT.

The V and J genes are TRBV25-1 and TRBJ2-7; TRBD2 aligns across 7 bases. V was pared by 4 bases and J by 0 bases, with 6 bases of the junction left unmatched. The CDR3 covers 15 residues. The germline V gene has CDR1 MGHDK and CDR2 SYGVNS. This CDR3 is CASSGSGVRSYEQYF. The CDR3 coding sequence is TGTGCCAGCAGTGGGAGCGGGGTTCGCTCCTACGAGCAGTACTTC.

V is TRBV9 and J is TRBJ2-1; 12 positions agree with TRBD2. Germline lookup yields CDR1 SGDLS and CDR2 YYNGEE. The CDR3 loop spans 15 amino acids. V lost 0 bases and J lost 9; bases outside the gene matches: 4. CDR3 bases: TGTGCCAGCAGCGTAGGTCTAGCGGGAGGGTCTGAGCAGTTCTTC. Translated, it gives CASSVGLAGGSEQFF.